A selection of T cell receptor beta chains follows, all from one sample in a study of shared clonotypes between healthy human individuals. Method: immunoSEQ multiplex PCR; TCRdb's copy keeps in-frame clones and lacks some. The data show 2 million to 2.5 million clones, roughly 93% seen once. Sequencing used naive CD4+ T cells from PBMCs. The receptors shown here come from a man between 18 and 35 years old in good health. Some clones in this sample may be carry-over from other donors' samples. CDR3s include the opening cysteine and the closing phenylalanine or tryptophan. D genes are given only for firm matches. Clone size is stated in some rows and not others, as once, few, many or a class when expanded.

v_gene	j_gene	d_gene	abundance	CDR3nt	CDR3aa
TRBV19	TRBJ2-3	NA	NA	TGTGCCAGTAGTATAGGCGGGATGGGCACAGATACGCAGTATTTT	CASSIGGMGTDTQYF
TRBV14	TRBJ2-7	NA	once	TGTGCCAGCAGCCCCACCCCTGACAGCTACGAGCAGTACTTC	CASSPTPDSYEQYF
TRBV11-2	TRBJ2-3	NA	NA	TGTGCCAGCAGCCGCCGCACAGATACGCAGTATTTT	CASSRRTDTQYF
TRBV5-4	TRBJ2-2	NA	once	TGTGCCAGCAGCTTGGTACAGACATCGGGCACCGGGGAGCTGTTTTTT	CASSLVQTSGTGELFF
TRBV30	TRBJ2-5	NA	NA	TGTGCCTGGCGGACAGAAGAAGAGACCCAGTACTTC	CAWRTEEETQYF
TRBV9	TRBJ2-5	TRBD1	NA	TGTGCCAGCAGCGTGAGGGGACAGCAAGAGACCCAGTACTTC	CASSVRGQQETQYF
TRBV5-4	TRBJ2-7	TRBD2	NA	TGTGCCAGCAGGGCCGGGACTAGCGTTAACTCCTACGAGCAGTACTTC	CASRAGTSVNSYEQYF
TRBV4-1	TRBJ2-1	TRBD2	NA	TGCGCCAGCAGCCAAGTTCGGCCTAGCGGAAACAATGAGCAGTTCTTC	CASSQVRPSGNNEQFF
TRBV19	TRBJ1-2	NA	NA	TGTGCCAGTAGTATAGATACCGGGGGCGGACGTGGCTACACCTTC	CASSIDTGGGRGYTF
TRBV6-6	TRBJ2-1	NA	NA	TGTGCCAGCAGTTACTCCCTTGATAGGGGTGAGCAGTTCTTC	CASSYSLDRGEQFF
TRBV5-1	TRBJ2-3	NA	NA	TGCGCCAGCAGCCCGGACTGGCAAAATTCAGATACGCAGTATTTT	CASSPDWQNSDTQYF
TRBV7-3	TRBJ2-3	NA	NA	TGTGCCAGCAGCTCCAGGGTGTCGTCCACCACAGATACGCAGTATTTT	CASSSRVSSTTDTQYF
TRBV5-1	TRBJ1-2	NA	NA	TGCGCCAGCGGGGAAAGGGAAGGGATAGGTGGCTACACCTTC	CASGEREGIGGYTF
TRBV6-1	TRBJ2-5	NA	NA	TGTGCCAGCAGTGGTAAACGGGGAGAAGAGACCCAGTACTTC	CASSGKRGEETQYF
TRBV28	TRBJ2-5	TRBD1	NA	TGTGCCAGCAGTTTCAACAGGGGGCGAGAGACCCAGTACTTC	CASSFNRGRETQYF
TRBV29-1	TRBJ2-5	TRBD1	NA	TGCAGCGTTGAATCCGGGACAGGTCGAGAGACCCAGTACTTC	CSVESGTGRETQYF
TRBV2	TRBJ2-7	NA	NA	TGTGCCAGCAGTGAAGGCAGGCCTTACGAGCAGTACTTC	CASSEGRPYEQYF
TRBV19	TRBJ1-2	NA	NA	TGTGCCAGTAGACAATACGGCTACACCTTC	CASRQYGYTF
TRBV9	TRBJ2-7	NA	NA	TGTGCCAGCAGCGGGAGGGCAGGGGATCGCCACGAGCAGTACTTC	CASSGRAGDRHEQYF
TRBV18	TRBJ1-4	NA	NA	TGTGCCAGCTCACCGCAGTCCACAACTAATGAAAAACTGTTTTTT	CASSPQSTTNEKLFF
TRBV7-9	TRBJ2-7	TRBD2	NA	TGTGCCAGCAGCCCGACGACCCTTACTAGCGGGAGCTCCTACGAGCAGTACTTC	CASSPTTLTSGSSYEQYF
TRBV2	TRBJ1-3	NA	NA	TGTGCCAGCAGTGAAATTGGGGCAGGGACTGGAAACACCATATATTTT	CASSEIGAGTGNTIYF
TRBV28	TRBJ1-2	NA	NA	TGTGCCAGCAGTTTACCGATCAGGGACAACTATGGCTACACCTTC	CASSLPIRDNYGYTF
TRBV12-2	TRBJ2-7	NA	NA	TGTGCAAGTCGCCAGACTAGCGGATGCTACGAGCAGTACTTC	CASRQTSGCYEQYF